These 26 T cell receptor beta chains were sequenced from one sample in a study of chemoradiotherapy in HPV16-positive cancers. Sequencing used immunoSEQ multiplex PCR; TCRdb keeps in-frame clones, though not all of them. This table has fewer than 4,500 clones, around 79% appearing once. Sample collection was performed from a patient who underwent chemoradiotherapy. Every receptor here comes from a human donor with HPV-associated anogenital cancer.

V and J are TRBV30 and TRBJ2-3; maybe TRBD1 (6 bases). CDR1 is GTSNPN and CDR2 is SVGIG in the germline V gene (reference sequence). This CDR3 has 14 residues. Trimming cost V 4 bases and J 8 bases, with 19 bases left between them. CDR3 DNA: TGTGCCTGGATAAAGACAGGTACCCGGGTTACGCAGTATTTT. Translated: CAWIKTGTRVTQYF.

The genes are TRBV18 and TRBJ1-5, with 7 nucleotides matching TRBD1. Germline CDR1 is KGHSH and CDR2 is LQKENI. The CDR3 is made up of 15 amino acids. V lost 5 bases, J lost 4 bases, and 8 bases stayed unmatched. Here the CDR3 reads CASSFNVQGNQPQHF. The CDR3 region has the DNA TGTGCCAGCTCATTCAATGTACAGGGGAATCAGCCCCAGCATTTT. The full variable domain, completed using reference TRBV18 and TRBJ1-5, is NAGVMQNPRHLVRRRGQEARLRCSPMKGHSHVYWYRQLPEEGLKFMVYLQKENIIDESGMPKERFSAEFPKEGPSILRIQQVVRGDSAAYFCASSFNVQGNQPQHFGDGTRLSIL.

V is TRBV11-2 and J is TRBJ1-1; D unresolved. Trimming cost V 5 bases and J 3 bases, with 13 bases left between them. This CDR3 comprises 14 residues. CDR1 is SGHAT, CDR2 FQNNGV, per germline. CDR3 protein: CASSLPTSYTEAFF. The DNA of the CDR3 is TGTGCCAGCAGCCTACCGACCAGTTACACTGAAGCTTTCTTT.

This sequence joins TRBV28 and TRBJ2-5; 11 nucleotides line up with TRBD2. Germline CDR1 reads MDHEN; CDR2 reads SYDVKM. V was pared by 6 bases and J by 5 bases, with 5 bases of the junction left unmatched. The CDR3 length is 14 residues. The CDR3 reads CASSTGLAVETQYF. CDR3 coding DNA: TGTGCCAGCAGCACGGGACTAGCGGTTGAGACCCAGTACTTC.

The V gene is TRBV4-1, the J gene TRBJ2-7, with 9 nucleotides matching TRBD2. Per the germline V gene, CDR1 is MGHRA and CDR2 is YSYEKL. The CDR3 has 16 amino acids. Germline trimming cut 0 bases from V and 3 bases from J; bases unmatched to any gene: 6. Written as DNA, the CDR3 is TGCGCCAGCAGCCAAGACCGGGCTAGCGGGAACTACGAGCAGTACTTC. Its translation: CASSQDRASGNYEQYF.

The DNA of the CDR3 is TGTGCCAGTAGGAGGCAATTGGCAGATACGCAGTATTTT. It codes for CASRRQLADTQYF. The rearrangement uses TRBV19 and TRBJ2-3; D is undetermined. Trimming shortened V by 6 bases and J by 4 bases, and 11 bases separated the two germline ends. CDR1 and CDR2 from the germline V gene are LNHDA and SQIVND (reference sequence). This CDR3 spans 13 amino acids.

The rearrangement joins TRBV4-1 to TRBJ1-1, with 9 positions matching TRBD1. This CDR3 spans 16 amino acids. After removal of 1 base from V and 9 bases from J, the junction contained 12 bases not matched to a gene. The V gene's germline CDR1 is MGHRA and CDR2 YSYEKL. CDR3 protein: CASSQAQNRGPSKAFF. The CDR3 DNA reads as TGCGCCAGCAGCCAAGCCCAGAACAGGGGGCCGAGTAAAGCTTTCTTT.

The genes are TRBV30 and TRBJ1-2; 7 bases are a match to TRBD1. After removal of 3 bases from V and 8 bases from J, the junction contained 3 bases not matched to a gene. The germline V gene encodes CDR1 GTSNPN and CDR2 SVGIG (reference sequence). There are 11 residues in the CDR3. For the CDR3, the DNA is TGTGCCTGGAGGAACAGGGGAGGCTACACCTTC. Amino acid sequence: CAWRNRGGYTF.

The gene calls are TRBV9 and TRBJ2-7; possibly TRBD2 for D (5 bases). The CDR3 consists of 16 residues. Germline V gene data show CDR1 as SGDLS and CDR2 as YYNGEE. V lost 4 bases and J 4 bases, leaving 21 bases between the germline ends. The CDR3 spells CASSYPGTIEKYEQYF. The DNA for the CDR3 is TGTGCCAGCAGCTACCCGGGAACCATTGAAAAATACGAGCAGTACTTC.

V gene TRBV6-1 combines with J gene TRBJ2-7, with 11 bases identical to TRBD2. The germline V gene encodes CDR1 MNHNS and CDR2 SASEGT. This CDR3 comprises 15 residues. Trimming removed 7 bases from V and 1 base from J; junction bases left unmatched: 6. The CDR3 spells CASIISGGASYEQYF. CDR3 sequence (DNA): TGTGCCAGCATTATTAGCGGGGGGGCGTCCTACGAGCAGTACTTC.

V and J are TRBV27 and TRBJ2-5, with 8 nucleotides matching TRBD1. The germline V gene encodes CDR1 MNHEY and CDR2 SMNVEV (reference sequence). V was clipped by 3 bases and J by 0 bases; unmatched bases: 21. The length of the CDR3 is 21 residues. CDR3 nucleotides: TGTGCCAGCAGTTTCCACGGAAGTGACAGGGGAGGCCCCCCTAACCAAGAGACCCAGTACTTC. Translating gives CASSFHGSDRGGPPNQETQYF.

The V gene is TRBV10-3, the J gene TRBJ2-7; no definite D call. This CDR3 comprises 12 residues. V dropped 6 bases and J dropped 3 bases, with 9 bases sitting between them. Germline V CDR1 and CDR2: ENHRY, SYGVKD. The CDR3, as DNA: TGTGCCATCAGAGGTGACGGCTACGAGCAGTACTTC. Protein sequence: CAIRGDGYEQYF.

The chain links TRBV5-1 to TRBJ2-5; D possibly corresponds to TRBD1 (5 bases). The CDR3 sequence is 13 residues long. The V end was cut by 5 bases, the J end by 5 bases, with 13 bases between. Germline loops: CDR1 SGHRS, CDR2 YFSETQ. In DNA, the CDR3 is TGCGCCAGCAGATTAGGGGTCGACGAGACCCAGTACTTC. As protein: CASRLGVDETQYF.

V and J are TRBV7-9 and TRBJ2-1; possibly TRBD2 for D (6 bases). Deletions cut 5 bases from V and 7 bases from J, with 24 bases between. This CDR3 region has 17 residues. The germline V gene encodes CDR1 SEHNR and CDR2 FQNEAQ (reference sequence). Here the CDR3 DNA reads TGTGCCAGCAGCCCCCTGATCGGTAGCGGCTTTTGGAATGAGCAGTTCTTC. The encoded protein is CASSPLIGSGFWNEQFF. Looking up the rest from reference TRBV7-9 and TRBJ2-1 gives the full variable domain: DTGVSQNPRHKITKRGQNVTFRCDPISEHNRLYWYRQTLGQGPEFLTYFQNEAQLEKSRLLSDRFSAERPKGSFSTLEIQRTEQGDSAMYLCASSPLIGSGFWNEQFFGPGTRLTVL.

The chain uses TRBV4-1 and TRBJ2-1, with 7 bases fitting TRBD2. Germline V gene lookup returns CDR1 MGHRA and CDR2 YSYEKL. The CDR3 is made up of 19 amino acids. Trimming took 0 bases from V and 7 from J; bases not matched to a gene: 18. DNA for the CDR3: TGCGCCAGCAGCCAAGATCGAGGGTCGGGAGGCATGGGATTAAATGAGCAGTTCTTC. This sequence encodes CASSQDRGSGGMGLNEQFF.

CDR3 sequence reads: CASSSTSGTGDGYTF. CDR3 coding DNA: TGTGCCAGCAGCTCTACCTCCGGGACAGGTGATGGCTACACCTTC. V usage is TRBV7-3 and J usage is TRBJ1-2; TRBD1 aligns across 8 bases. Germline CDR1 reads SGHTA; CDR2 reads FQGTGA. The V segment lost 4 bases and the J segment 6 bases; nucleotides outside the gene matches: 10. This CDR3 has 15 residues.

The CDR3 reads CASSPTGTGHNQPQHF. The DNA of the CDR3 is TGTGCCAGCTCACCCACCGGGACAGGTCACAATCAGCCCCAGCATTTT. The gene calls are TRBV18 and TRBJ1-5; 8 bases are shared with TRBD1. Losses at the gene ends were 3 bases for V and 3 bases for J; bases not matched to a gene: 7. In germline, CDR1 is KGHSH, CDR2 LQKENI. The CDR3 is 16 amino acids.

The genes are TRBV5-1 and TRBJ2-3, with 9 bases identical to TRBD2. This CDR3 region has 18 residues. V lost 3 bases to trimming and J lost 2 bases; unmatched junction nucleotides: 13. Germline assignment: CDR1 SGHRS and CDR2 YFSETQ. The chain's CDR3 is CASSSQVAGARSTDTQYF. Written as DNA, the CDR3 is TGCGCCAGCAGCTCCCAGGTAGCGGGAGCTCGGTCCACAGATACGCAGTATTTT. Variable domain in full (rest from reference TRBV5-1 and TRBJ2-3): KAGVTQTPRYLIKTRGQQVTLSCSPISGHRSVSWYQQTPGQGLQFLFEYFSETQRNKGNFPGRFSGRQFSNSRSEMNVSTLELGDSALYLCASSSQVAGARSTDTQYFGPGTRLTVL.

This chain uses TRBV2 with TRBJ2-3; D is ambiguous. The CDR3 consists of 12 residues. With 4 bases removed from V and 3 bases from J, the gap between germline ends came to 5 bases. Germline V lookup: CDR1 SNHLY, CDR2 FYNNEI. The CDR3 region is CASSVMTDTQYF. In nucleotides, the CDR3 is TGTGCCAGCAGTGTTATGACAGATACGCAGTATTTT.

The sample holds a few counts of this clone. CDR3: CASGHPFGGANTGELFF. As DNA, the CDR3 is TGTGCTAGTGGGCATCCGTTTGGGGGCGCGAACACCGGGGAGCTGTTTTTT. The rearrangement uses TRBV12-5 and TRBJ2-2; TRBD1 is a possible D gene (6 bases). V lost 6 bases and J 0 bases, leaving 17 bases between the germline ends. Germline V CDR1 and CDR2: LGHNT, FRNRAP. The CDR3 contains 17 residues.

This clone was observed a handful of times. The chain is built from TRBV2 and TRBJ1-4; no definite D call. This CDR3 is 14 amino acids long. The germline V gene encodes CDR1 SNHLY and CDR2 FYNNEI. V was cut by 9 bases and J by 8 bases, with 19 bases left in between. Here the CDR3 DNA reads TGTGCCAGGAAGCAGTACCTGGATGGGGAAAAACTGTTTTTT. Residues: CARKQYLDGEKLFF. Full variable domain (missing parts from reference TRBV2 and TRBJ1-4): EPEVTQTPSHQVTQMGQEVILRCVPISNHLYFYWYRQILGQKVEFLVSFYNNEISEKSEIFDDQFSVERPDGSNFTLKIRSTKLEDSAMYFCARKQYLDGEKLFFGSGTQLSVL.

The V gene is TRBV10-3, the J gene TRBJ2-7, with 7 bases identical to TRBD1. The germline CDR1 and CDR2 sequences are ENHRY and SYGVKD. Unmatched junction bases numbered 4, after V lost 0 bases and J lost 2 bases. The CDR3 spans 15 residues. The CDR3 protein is CAISESQTGTYEQYF. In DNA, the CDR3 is TGTGCCATCAGTGAGTCGCAGACAGGGACCTACGAGCAGTACTTC.

CDR3 coding DNA: TGTGCCAGCAAAACAGGGGGCCCGGGAGATACGCAGTATTTT. This translates into CASKTGGPGDTQYF. The chain carries TRBV6-1 and TRBJ2-3; TRBD1 agrees at 9 bases. Germline V gene data show CDR1 as MNHNS and CDR2 as SASEGT. The junction had 7 bases not matched to a gene; V was cut back by 7 bases and J by 5 bases. The CDR3 is made up of 14 amino acids.

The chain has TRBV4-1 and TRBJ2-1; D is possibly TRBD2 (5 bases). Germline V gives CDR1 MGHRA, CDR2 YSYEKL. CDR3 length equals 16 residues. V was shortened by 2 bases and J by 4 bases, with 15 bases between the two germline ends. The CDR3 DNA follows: TGCGCCAGCAGCCAAACAAGGTCTAGCAGGTACAATGAGCAGTTCTTC. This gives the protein CASSQTRSSRYNEQFF.

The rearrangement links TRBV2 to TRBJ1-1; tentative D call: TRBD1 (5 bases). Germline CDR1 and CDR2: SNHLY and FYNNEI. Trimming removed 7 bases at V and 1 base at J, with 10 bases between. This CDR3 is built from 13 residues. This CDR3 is CASTQGENTEAFF. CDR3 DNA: TGTGCCAGCACTCAGGGAGAGAACACTGAAGCTTTCTTT.

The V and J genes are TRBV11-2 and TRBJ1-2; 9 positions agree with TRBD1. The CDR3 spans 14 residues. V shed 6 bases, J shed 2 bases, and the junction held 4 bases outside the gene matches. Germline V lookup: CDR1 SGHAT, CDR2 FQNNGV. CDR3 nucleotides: TGTGCCAGCAGTCCTGGACAGGGGAACTATGGCTACACCTTC. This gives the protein CASSPGQGNYGYTF.